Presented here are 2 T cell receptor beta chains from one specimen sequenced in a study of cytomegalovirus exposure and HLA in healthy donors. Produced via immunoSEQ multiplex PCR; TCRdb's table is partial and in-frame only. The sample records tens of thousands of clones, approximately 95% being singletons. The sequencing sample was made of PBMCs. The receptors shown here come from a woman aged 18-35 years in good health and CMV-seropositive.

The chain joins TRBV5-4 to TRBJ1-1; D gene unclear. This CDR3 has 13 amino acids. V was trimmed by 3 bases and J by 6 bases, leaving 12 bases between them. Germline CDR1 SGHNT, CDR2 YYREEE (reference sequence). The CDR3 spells CASSSHPVAEAFF. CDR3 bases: TGTGCCAGCAGCTCCCACCCAGTGGCTGAAGCTTTCTTT. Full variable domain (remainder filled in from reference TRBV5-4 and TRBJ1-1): ETGVTQSPTHLIKTRGQQVTLRCSSQSGHNTVSWYQQALGQGPQFIFQYYREEENGRGNFPPRFSGLQFPNYSSELNVNALELDDSALYLCASSSHPVAEAFFGQGTRLTVV.

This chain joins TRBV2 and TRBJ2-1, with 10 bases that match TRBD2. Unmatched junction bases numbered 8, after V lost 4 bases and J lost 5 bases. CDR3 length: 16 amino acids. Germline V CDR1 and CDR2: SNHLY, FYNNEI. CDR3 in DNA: TGTGCCAGCAGTGGGACTAGCGGCCGGATAAACAATGAGCAGTTCTTC. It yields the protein CASSGTSGRINNEQFF.